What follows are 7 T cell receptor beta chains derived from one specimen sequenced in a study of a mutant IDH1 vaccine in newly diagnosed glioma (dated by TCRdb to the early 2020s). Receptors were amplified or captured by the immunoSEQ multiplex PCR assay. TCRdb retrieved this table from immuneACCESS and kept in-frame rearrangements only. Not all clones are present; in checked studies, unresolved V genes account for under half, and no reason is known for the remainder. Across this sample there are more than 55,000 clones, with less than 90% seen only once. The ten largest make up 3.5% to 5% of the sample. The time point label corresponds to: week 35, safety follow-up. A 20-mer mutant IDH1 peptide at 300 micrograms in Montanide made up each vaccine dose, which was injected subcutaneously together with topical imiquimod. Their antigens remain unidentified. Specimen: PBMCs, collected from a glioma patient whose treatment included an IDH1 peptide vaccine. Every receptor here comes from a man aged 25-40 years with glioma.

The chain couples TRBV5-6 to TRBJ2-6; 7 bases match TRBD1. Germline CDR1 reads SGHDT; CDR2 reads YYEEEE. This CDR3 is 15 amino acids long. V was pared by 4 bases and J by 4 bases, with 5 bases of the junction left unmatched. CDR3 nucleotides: TGTGCCAGCAGCGTAGGACAGGCCGGGGCCAACGTCCTGACTTTC. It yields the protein CASSVGQAGANVLTF. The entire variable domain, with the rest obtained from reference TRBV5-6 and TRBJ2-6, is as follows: DAGVTQSPTHLIKTRGQQVTLRCSPKSGHDTVSWYQQALGQGPQFIFQYYEEEERQRGNFPDRFSGHQFPNYSSELNVNALLLGDSALYLCASSVGQAGANVLTFGAGSRLTVL.

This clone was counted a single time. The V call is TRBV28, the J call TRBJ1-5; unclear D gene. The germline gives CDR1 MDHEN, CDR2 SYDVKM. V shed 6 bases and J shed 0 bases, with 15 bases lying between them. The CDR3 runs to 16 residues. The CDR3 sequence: CASSYNPALSNQPQHF. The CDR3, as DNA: TGTGCCAGCAGCTATAATCCGGCCCTTAGCAATCAGCCCCAGCATTTT.

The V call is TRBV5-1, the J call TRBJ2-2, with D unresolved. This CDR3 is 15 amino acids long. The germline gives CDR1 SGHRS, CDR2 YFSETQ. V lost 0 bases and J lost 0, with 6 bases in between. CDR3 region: CASSLGQPNTGELFF. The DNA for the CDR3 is TGCGCCAGCAGCTTGGGGCAGCCGAACACCGGGGAGCTGTTTTTT.

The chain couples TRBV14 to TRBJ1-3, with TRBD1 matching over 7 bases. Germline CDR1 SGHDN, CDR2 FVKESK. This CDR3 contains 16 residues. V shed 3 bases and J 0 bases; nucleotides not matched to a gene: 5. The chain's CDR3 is CASSHRDSLSGNTIYF. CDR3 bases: TGTGCCAGCAGCCATAGGGACAGCCTCTCTGGAAACACCATATATTTT.

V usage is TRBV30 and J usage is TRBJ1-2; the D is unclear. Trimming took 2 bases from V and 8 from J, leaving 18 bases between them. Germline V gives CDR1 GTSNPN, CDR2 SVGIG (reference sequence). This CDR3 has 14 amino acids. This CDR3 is CAWSTEPPMGGYTF. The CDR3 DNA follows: TGTGCCTGGAGTACTGAACCCCCGATGGGCGGCTACACCTTC.

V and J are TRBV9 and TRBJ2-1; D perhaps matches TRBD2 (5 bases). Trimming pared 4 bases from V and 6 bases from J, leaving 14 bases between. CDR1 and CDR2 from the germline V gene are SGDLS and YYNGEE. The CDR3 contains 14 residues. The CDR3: CASSLPDYSNEQFF. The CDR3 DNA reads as TGTGCCAGCAGCCTCCCCGACTACTCCAATGAGCAGTTCTTC. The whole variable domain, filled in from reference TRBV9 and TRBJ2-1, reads DSGVTQTPKHLITATGQRVTLRCSPRSGDLSVYWYQQSLDQGLQFLIQYYNGEERAKGNILERFSAQQFPDLHSELNLSSLELGDSALYFCASSLPDYSNEQFFGPGTRLTVL.

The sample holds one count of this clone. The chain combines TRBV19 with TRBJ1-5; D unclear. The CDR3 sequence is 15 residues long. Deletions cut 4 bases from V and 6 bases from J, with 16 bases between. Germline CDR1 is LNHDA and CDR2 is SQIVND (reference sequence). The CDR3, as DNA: TGTGCCAGTAGTACAGACCGGGGATACTCTCAGCCCCAGCATTTT. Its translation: CASSTDRGYSQPQHF.